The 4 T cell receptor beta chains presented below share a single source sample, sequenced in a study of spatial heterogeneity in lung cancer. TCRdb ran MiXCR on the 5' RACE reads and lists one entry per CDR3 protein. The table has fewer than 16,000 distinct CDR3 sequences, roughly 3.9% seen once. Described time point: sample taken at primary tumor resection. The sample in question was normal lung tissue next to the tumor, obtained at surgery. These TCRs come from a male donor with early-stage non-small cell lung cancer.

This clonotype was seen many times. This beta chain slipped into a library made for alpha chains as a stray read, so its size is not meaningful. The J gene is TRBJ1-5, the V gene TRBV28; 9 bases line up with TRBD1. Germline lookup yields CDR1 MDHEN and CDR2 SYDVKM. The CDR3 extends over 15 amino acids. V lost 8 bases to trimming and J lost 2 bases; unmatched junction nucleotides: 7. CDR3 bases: TGTGCCAGCCACAGGGGGCACGGGGGCAATCAGCCCCAGCATTTT. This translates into CASHRGHGGNQPQHF.

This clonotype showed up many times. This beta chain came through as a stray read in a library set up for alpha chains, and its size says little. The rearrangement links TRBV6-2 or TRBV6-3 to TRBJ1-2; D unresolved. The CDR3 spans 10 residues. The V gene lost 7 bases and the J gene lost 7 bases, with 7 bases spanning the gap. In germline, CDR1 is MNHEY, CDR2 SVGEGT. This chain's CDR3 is CASKASGYTF. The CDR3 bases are TGTGCCAGCAAAGCCTCTGGCTACACCTTC.

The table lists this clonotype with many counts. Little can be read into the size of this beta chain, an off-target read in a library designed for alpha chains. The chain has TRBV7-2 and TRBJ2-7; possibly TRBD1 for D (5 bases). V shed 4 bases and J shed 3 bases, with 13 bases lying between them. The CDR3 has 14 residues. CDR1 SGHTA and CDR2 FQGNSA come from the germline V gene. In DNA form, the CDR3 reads TGTGCCAGCAGCTGGAGACAGAGCTTCTACGAGCAGTACTTC. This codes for CASSWRQSFYEQYF.

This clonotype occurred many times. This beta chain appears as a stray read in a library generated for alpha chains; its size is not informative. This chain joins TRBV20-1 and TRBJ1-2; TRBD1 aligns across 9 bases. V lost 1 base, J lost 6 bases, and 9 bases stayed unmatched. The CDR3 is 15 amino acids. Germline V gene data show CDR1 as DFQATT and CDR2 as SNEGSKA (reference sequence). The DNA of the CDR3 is TGCAGTGCTAGAGGGCAACAGGGGGCGCGACATGGCTACACCTTC. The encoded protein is CSARGQQGARHGYTF.